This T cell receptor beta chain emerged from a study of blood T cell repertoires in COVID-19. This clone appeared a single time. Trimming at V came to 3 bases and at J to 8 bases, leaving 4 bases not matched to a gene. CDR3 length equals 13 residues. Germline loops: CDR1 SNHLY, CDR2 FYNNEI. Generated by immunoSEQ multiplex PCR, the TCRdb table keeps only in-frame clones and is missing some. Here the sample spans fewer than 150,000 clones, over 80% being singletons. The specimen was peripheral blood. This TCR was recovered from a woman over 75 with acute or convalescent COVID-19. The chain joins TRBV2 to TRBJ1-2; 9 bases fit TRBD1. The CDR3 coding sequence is TGTGCCAGCAGTGATACAGGGGGCGAAGGCTACACCTTC. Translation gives CASSDTGGEGYTF.